The 17 T cell receptor beta chains below come from one sample, sequenced in a study of OX40 agonist ivuxolimab in advanced cancers. TCRdb's copy holds only in-frame clones and misses some; the assay was immunoSEQ multiplex PCR. The repertoire consists of more than 50,000 clones, with around four fifths occurring once and the leading ten covering around 3.4%. Material: CD4+ or CD8+ T cells sorted from blood, obtained in a trial of the OX40 agonist ivuxolimab. The receptors shown here come from an adult with an advanced solid tumor such as melanoma, head and neck, liver or kidney cancer.

The chain couples TRBV11-2 to TRBJ2-7; possibly TRBD1 for D (5 bases). Germline loops: CDR1 SGHAT, CDR2 FQNNGV. V dropped 4 bases and J dropped 6 bases, with 13 bases sitting between them. The CDR3 is 13 amino acids. CDR3 coding DNA: TGTGCCAGCAGCTGGAATCAGGGATCCGAGCAGTACTTC. The encoded protein is CASSWNQGSEQYF.

The chain joins TRBV19 to TRBJ2-1; D uncertain. V lost 3 bases and J 6 bases, leaving 15 bases between the germline ends. Germline V gene sequence: CDR1 LNHDA, CDR2 SQIVND (reference sequence). The CDR3 is 15 amino acids. CDR3 DNA: TGTGCCAGTAGTATCTGGGGAAGTAACGGCAATGAGCAGTTCTTC. Translated, it gives CASSIWGSNGNEQFF.

The chain employs TRBV28 and TRBJ2-7; weak D call: TRBD2 (6 bases). Germline V lookup: CDR1 MDHEN, CDR2 SYDVKM. The ends were cut back, 1 base at V and 2 bases at J, with 9 bases in the middle. The CDR3 sequence is 14 residues long. The CDR3 spells CASSLFGSPYEQYF. The CDR3 DNA is TGTGCCAGCAGTTTATTCGGGAGCCCCTACGAGCAGTACTTC.

This CDR3 is CASSFAGEGQETQYF. The DNA of the CDR3 is TGTGCCAGCAGCTTCGCGGGAGAGGGGCAAGAGACCCAGTACTTC. V gene TRBV7-9 combines with J gene TRBJ2-5; TRBD2 agrees at 7 bases. The CDR3 loop spans 15 amino acids. Germline CDR1 SEHNR, CDR2 FQNEAQ (reference sequence). The junction had 6 bases not matched to a gene; V was cut back by 3 bases and J by 2 bases. The full variable domain, rest sourced from reference TRBV7-9 and TRBJ2-5, is DTGVSQNPRHKITKRGQNVTFRCDPISEHNRLYWYRQTLGQGPEFLTYFQNEAQLEKSRLLSDRFSAERPKGSFSTLEIQRTEQGDSAMYLCASSFAGEGQETQYFGPGTRLLVL.

The genes are TRBV9 and TRBJ2-1, with TRBD2 matching over 10 bases. Germline loops: CDR1 SGDLS, CDR2 YYNGEE. Germline trimming cut 0 bases from V and 7 bases from J; bases unmatched to any gene: 10. CDR3 length: 17 amino acids. The CDR3 DNA follows: TGTGCCAGCAGCGTAGCGGGGACTAGCGCCCCTGGGAATGAGCAGTTCTTC. Translated, it gives CASSVAGTSAPGNEQFF. The variable domain in full, with the rest retrieved from reference TRBV9 and TRBJ2-1, is DSGVTQTPKHLITATGQRVTLRCSPRSGDLSVYWYQQSLDQGLQFLIQYYNGEERAKGNILERFSAQQFPDLHSELNLSSLELGDSALYFCASSVAGTSAPGNEQFFGPGTRLTVL.

The chain uses TRBV7-8 and TRBJ2-7, with 9 positions matching TRBD1. The V gene's germline CDR1 is SGHVS and CDR2 FQNEAQ. CDR3 length: 14 amino acids. The trim removed 5 bases at V and 3 bases at J, leaving 5 bases unmatched. CDR3 protein: CASSSRDRVYEQYF. In DNA, the CDR3 is TGTGCCAGCAGCAGCCGGGACAGGGTCTACGAGCAGTACTTC.

This clone occurred once. The rearrangement uses TRBV7-9 and TRBJ2-7; D is possibly TRBD2 (6 bases). V was cut by 4 bases and J by 6 bases, with 19 bases left in between. The germline V gene has CDR1 SEHNR and CDR2 FQNEAQ (reference sequence). The CDR3 is made up of 15 amino acids. CDR3 residues: CASSSWGVPGVEQYF. The CDR3 bases are TGTGCCAGCAGCTCCTGGGGGGTCCCGGGCGTCGAGCAGTACTTC.

V usage is TRBV11-3 and J usage is TRBJ2-3, with 9 bases matching TRBD2. The germline V gene encodes CDR1 SGHNT and CDR2 YENEEA. Losses at the gene ends were 7 bases for V and 1 base for J; bases not matched to a gene: 15. The CDR3 length is 18 residues. For the CDR3, the DNA is TGTGCCAGCACCCCCGGGGTGGCTAGCGGGGAGCGCACAGATACGCAGTATTTT. Amino acids: CASTPGVASGERTDTQYF.

J is TRBJ1-5 and V is TRBV12-5; 8 bases align to TRBD1. Per the germline V gene, CDR1 is LGHNT and CDR2 is FRNRAP. Trimming at V came to 1 base and at J to 7 bases, leaving 6 bases not matched to a gene. The CDR3 runs to 15 residues. The CDR3 spells CASGLDGTGWQPQHF. CDR3 DNA sequence: TGTGCTAGTGGTTTGGACGGGACAGGCTGGCAGCCCCAGCATTTT.

This sequence joins TRBV4-3 and TRBJ2-7; no firm D call. The CDR3 has 13 residues. Germline CDR1 and CDR2: LGHNA and YSLEER. Trimming removed 1 base at V and 4 bases at J, with 8 bases between. This CDR3 is CASSQVVSYEQYF. As DNA, the CDR3 is TGCGCCAGCAGCCAAGTGGTATCTTACGAGCAGTACTTC.

The genes are TRBV5-4 and TRBJ2-5; 8 nucleotides agree with TRBD1. The germline CDR1 and CDR2 sequences are SGHNT and YYREEE (reference sequence). V was clipped by 4 bases and J by 5 bases; unmatched bases: 10. The CDR3 loop spans 15 amino acids. The CDR3 reads CASSQMGQAVETQYF. The CDR3, as DNA: TGTGCCAGCAGCCAAATGGGACAGGCTGTGGAGACCCAGTACTTC.

The J gene is TRBJ2-1, the V gene TRBV30, with 13 bases identical to TRBD2. Unmatched junction bases numbered 4, after V lost 2 bases and J lost 3 bases. Per germline, CDR1 GTSNPN and CDR2 SVGIG (reference sequence). CDR3 size: 16 residues. This CDR3 is CAWSLRTSGSYNEQFF. CDR3 nucleotide sequence: TGTGCCTGGAGTTTACGGACTAGCGGGAGCTACAATGAGCAGTTCTTC.

The rearrangement uses TRBV2 and TRBJ1-6; TRBD1 agrees at 7 bases. The germline gives CDR1 SNHLY, CDR2 FYNNEI. V was pared by 3 bases and J by 10 bases, with 9 bases of the junction left unmatched. The CDR3 consists of 15 residues. CDR3 coding DNA: TGTGCCAGCAGTGATCTTCGACAGGGTGGCTCACCCCTCCACTTT. It yields the protein CASSDLRQGGSPLHF.

The chain joins TRBV28 to TRBJ2-4; 9 positions match TRBD2. Trimming removed 5 bases from V and 0 bases from J; junction bases left unmatched: 14. This CDR3 spans 19 amino acids. The germline CDR1 and CDR2 sequences are MDHEN and SYDVKM. In DNA form, the CDR3 reads TGTGCCAGCAGTCCCCCCCCCTGGGGGACTAGCAGAGCCAAAAACATTCAGTACTTC. It codes for CASSPPPWGTSRAKNIQYF. The variable domain in full, completed from reference TRBV28 and TRBJ2-4, reads DVKVTQSSRYLVKRTGEKVFLECVQDMDHENMFWYRQDPGLGLRLIYFSYDVKMKEKGDIPEGYSVSREKKERFSLILESASTNQTSMYLCASSPPPWGTSRAKNIQYFGAGTRLSVL.

The chain carries TRBV11-2 and TRBJ2-1; 14 bases align to TRBD2. The V and J ends lost 11 bases and 0 bases, in that order; junction bases with no gene match: 12. CDR1 is SGHAT and CDR2 is FQNNGV in the germline V gene. The CDR3 spans 18 residues. The CDR3 loop is CAALKGLAGGTSYNEQFF. CDR3 nucleotide sequence: TGTGCCGCCCTCAAAGGACTAGCGGGAGGAACCTCCTACAATGAGCAGTTCTTC.

The rearrangement uses TRBV2 and TRBJ2-3; D may correspond to TRBD1 or TRBD2 (5 bases each). The germline V and J ends were trimmed by 6 bases and 1 base, with 8 bases remaining between them. Per the germline V gene, CDR1 is SNHLY and CDR2 is FYNNEI. The CDR3 spans 13 residues. The CDR3 reads CASRRGGTDTQYF. CDR3 sequence (DNA): TGTGCCAGCAGGAGGGGAGGCACAGATACGCAGTATTTT.

This clone showed up just once. V and J are TRBV11-3 and TRBJ2-1; no definite D call. Trimming removed 0 bases at V and 9 bases at J, with 6 bases between. CDR1 SGHNT and CDR2 YENEEA come from the germline V gene. CDR3 length: 12 residues. In nucleotides, the CDR3 is TGTGCCAGCAGCTTAGATACCCGTGAGCAGTTCTTC. It encodes CASSLDTREQFF.